Listed below are T cell receptor beta chains from one sample, sequenced in a study of cytomegalovirus exposure and HLA in healthy donors. Data came from immunoSEQ multiplex PCR; TCRdb stores just in-frame clones and leaves some out. The sample lists around 180,000 clones; roughly 86% were seen once. Sequencing input: PBMCs. The receptors stem from a girl between 10 and 17 years old in good health and CMV-seropositive. The CDR3 runs from the conserved cysteine through the conserved F or W. Fields, in order: V gene, J gene, D gene, clone size, CDR3 protein, CDR3 DNA. The D gene is left open where the match is weak. Clone size is not always given. Where it is, it says once, few, many or a class for expanded clones.

>TRBV27|TRBJ2-7|TRBD2|-
CASRGTSGGYEQYF
TGTGCCAGCAGGGGGACTAGCGGGGGTTACGAGCAGTACTTC
>TRBV2|TRBJ1-2|TRBD1|-
CASYRTGRGKGYTF
TGTGCCAGCTATCGGACAGGGAGGGGAAAGGGCTACACCTTC
>TRBV5-1|TRBJ1-3|-|-
CASSKDRGNTIYF
TGCGCCAGCAGCAAAGACAGAGGAAACACCATATATTTT
>TRBV7-9|TRBJ1-1|TRBD1|-
CASSLRQGAATEAFF
TGTGCCAGCAGCCTTCGACAGGGGGCGGCCACTGAAGCTTTCTTT
>TRBV6-5|TRBJ1-2|-|-
CASSYQGGRFGYTF
TGTGCCAGCAGTTACCAGGGAGGGAGATTTGGCTACACCTTC
>TRBV28|TRBJ1-1|-|-
CASTQSDPRRAFF
TGTGCCAGCACCCAATCCGATCCCCGGCGGGCTTTCTTT
>TRBV6-5|TRBJ1-1|-|-
CASRGPEAFF
TGTGCCAGCAGGGGGCCTGAAGCTTTCTTT
>TRBV28|TRBJ2-2|TRBD1|few
CASSRDREAGELFF
TGTGCCAGCAGCCGGGACAGGGAAGCCGGGGAGCTGTTTTTT
>TRBV6-5|TRBJ1-2|-|few
CASSPGTGANYGYTF
TGTGCCAGCAGCCCGGGGACGGGAGCTAACTATGGCTACACCTTC
>TRBV6-5|TRBJ1-5|-|-
CASSPTGGNQPQHF
TGTGCCAGCAGTCCCACGGGTGGCAATCAGCCCCAGCATTTT
>TRBV4-1|TRBJ1-2|-|-
CASSDTAYGYTF
TGCGCCAGCAGTGACACGGCTTATGGCTACACCTTC
>TRBV7-9|TRBJ1-5|TRBD1|-
CASSGGQGRDQPQHF
TGTGCCAGCAGCGGAGGACAGGGTAGAGATCAGCCCCAGCATTTT
>TRBV2|TRBJ1-1|-|once
CASSEGTGYFDTEAFF
TGTGCCAGCAGTGAAGGAACAGGGTATTTTGACACTGAAGCTTTCTTT
>TRBV4-2|TRBJ2-7|-|few
CASSQVPSSYEQYF
TGTGCCAGCAGCCAAGTTCCCAGCTCCTACGAGCAGTACTTC
>TRBV7-6|TRBJ2-1|TRBD2|-
CASSLAPTSGGAREQFF
TGTGCCAGCAGCTTAGCGCCGACTAGCGGGGGGGCTCGTGAGCAGTTCTTC
>TRBV18|TRBJ2-2|TRBD1|-
CASSGTGVNTGELFF
TGTGCCAGCTCAGGAACAGGGGTAAACACCGGGGAGCTGTTTTTT
>TRBV19|TRBJ1-2|-|-
CASNVRGLDGYTF
TGTGCCAGCAACGTCCGAGGATTGGATGGCTACACCTTC
>TRBV27|TRBJ2-7|TRBD1|-
CASSTTGAGEQYF
TGTGCCAGCAGTACGACAGGGGCGGGCGAGCAGTACTTC
>TRBV7-2|TRBJ1-1|TRBD1|-
CASSPGQGGVLNWNTEAFF
TGTGCCAGCAGCCCAGGACAGGGGGGGGTTCTTAATTGGAACACTGAAGCTTTCTTT
>TRBV30|TRBJ2-5|-|few
CAWTMGAQETQYF
TGTGCCTGGACCATGGGGGCCCAAGAGACCCAGTACTTC
>TRBV23-1|TRBJ1-6|-|-
CASSQSRTQSPLHF
TGCGCCAGCAGTCAATCCCGGACACAATCACCCCTCCACTTT
>TRBV11-3|TRBJ2-3|TRBD2|-
CASSLSERPGRRTDTQYF
TGTGCCAGCAGCTTATCGGAGAGGCCCGGGAGGAGGACAGATACGCAGTATTTT
>TRBV27|TRBJ1-5|TRBD1|-
CASRKYRGYSNQPQHF
TGTGCCAGCAGGAAGTACAGGGGATATAGCAATCAGCCCCAGCATTTT
>TRBV7-9|TRBJ1-1|TRBD1|-
CASSYPQGLGTEAFF
TGTGCCAGCAGCTACCCACAGGGGTTGGGGACTGAAGCTTTCTTT
>TRBV25-1|TRBJ1-3|-|-
CASSDRESLNTIYF
TGTGCCAGCAGTGACAGGGAATCTTTGAACACCATATATTTT
>TRBV12-5|TRBJ1-1|-|-
CASGGLWGDGTEAFF
TGTGCTAGTGGTGGCCTATGGGGGGATGGCACTGAAGCTTTCTTT
>TRBV7-8|TRBJ1-1|-|once
CASSLTGLNTEAFF
TGTGCCAGCAGCTTGACAGGACTGAACACTGAAGCTTTCTTT
>TRBV11-2|TRBJ2-7|-|once
CASSDYYTYYEQYF
TGTGCCAGCAGCGATTACTACACCTACTACGAGCAGTACTTC
>TRBV10-3|TRBJ1-4|-|-
CAITGSPNEKLFF
TGTGCCATCACAGGGTCCCCTAATGAAAAACTGTTTTTT
>TRBV5-1|TRBJ1-1|-|-
CASSSGTLNTEAFF
TGCGCCAGCAGCTCCGGGACACTGAACACTGAAGCTTTCTTT
>TRBV11-3|TRBJ1-1|-|-
CASSLYRDTEAFF
TGTGCCAGCAGCTTGTATAGAGATACTGAAGCTTTCTTT
>TRBV5-6|TRBJ2-6|-|-
CASSLVVSLSSGANVLTF
TGTGCCAGCAGCTTGGTAGTGTCTCTGAGCTCTGGGGCCAACGTCCTGACTTTC
>TRBV5-1|TRBJ2-1|-|-
CASSLIYWTASDNEQFF
TGCGCCAGCAGCTTGATTTATTGGACAGCAAGCGACAATGAGCAGTTCTTC
>TRBV11-2|TRBJ2-3|TRBD2|-
CASSLFRGGTDTQYF
TGTGCCAGCAGCTTATTCCGGGGGGGCACAGATACGCAGTATTTT
>TRBV4-1|TRBJ2-7|-|-
CASSHQGRTSSYEQYF
TGCGCCAGCAGCCACCAGGGTCGAACCAGCTCCTACGAGCAGTACTTC
>TRBV5-1|TRBJ2-3|-|-
CASSPGVTDTQYF
TGCGCCAGTTCTCCAGGGGTCACAGATACGCAGTATTTT
>TRBV19|TRBJ2-1|-|-
CASSIAPGSYNEQFF
TGTGCCAGTAGTATAGCCCCAGGCTCCTACAATGAGCAGTTCTTC
>TRBV2|TRBJ2-5|TRBD2|once
CASQEGNGGEEETQYF
TGTGCCAGCCAGGAGGGCAACGGGGGGGAAGAAGAGACCCAGTACTTC
>TRBV9|TRBJ1-1|-|-
CASSAWDVPGGTEAFF
TGTGCCAGCAGCGCGTGGGATGTACCGGGGGGCACTGAAGCTTTCTTT
>TRBV5-1|TRBJ2-7|TRBD1|-
CASSPGQDTIEQYF
TGCGCCAGCAGCCCCGGACAGGACACTATCGAGCAGTACTTC
>TRBV5-1|TRBJ1-1|TRBD1|few
CASSVRVDRAATEAFF
TGCGCCAGCAGCGTGAGAGTTGACAGGGCAGCGACTGAAGCTTTCTTT
>TRBV4-1|TRBJ1-5|TRBD1|-
CASSQDRGTGGSQPQHF
TGCGCCAGCAGCCAAGATAGAGGGACAGGGGGCAGTCAGCCCCAGCATTTT
>TRBV18|TRBJ2-5|-|-
CASSPRGETQYF
TGTGCCAGCTCACCACGAGGGGAGACCCAGTACTTC
>TRBV5-4|TRBJ2-1|TRBD1|-
CASSFRQGAYNEQFF
TGTGCCAGCAGCTTTCGGCAGGGGGCCTACAATGAGCAGTTCTTC
>TRBV6-1|TRBJ1-1|TRBD1|-
CASSGDRVTEAFF
TGTGCCAGCAGTGGGGACAGGGTTACTGAAGCTTTCTTT
>TRBV5-1|TRBJ1-1|TRBD1|-
CASSTDRGGTEAFF
TGCGCCAGCAGCACGGACAGGGGCGGAACTGAAGCTTTCTTT
>TRBV11-3|TRBJ2-5|-|-
CASTNGVLQETQYF
TGTGCCAGCACCAACGGAGTCCTCCAAGAGACCCAGTACTTC
>TRBV13|TRBJ2-5|-|once
CASSSPSEGEAQYF
TGTGCCAGCAGCTCCCCAAGTGAGGGAGAGGCCCAGTACTTC
>TRBV5-8|TRBJ2-7|-|-
CASSLAVRGSYEQYF
TGTGCCAGCAGCTTGGCGGTTAGGGGTTCCTACGAGCAGTACTTC
>TRBV6-1|TRBJ2-7|TRBD1|-
CASSDLDRYEQYF
TGTGCCAGCAGTGACTTGGACAGGTACGAGCAGTACTTC
>TRBV9|TRBJ1-2|-|-
CASSVEGAERLYGYTF
TGTGCCAGCAGCGTAGAAGGGGCGGAGAGACTCTATGGCTACACCTTC
>TRBV27|TRBJ1-5|-|-
CATRGGGVEPQHF
TGTGCCACCAGGGGCGGGGGGGTGGAGCCCCAGCATTTT
>TRBV4-1|TRBJ2-7|TRBD1|few
CASSQHPLQGTNEQYF
TGCGCCAGCAGCCAGCATCCTTTACAGGGGACCAACGAGCAGTACTTC